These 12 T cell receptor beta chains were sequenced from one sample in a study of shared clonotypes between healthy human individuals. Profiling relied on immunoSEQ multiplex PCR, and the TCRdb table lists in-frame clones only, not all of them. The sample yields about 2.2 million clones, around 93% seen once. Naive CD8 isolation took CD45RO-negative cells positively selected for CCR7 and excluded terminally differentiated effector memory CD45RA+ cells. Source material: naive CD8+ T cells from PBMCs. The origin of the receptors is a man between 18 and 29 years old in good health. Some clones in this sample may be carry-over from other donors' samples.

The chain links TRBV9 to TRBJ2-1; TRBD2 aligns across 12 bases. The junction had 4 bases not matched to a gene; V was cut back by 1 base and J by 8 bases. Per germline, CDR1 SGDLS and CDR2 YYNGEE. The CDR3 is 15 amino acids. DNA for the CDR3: TGTGCCAGCAGCGTAATAGCTAGCGGGAGGGATGAGCAGTTCTTC. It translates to CASSVIASGRDEQFF.

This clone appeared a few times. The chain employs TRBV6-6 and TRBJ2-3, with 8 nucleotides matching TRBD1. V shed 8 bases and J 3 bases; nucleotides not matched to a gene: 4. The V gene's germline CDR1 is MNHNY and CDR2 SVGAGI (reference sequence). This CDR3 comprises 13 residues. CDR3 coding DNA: TGTGCCAGCGGACAGGGCAGGACAGATACGCAGTATTTT. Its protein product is CASGQGRTDTQYF.

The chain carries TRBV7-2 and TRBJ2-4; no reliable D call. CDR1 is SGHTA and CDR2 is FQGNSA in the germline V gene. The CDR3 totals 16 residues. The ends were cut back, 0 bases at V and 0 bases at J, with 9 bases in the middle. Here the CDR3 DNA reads TGTGCCAGCAGCTTAGCCCTTACAATAGCCAAAAACATTCAGTACTTC. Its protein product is CASSLALTIAKNIQYF.

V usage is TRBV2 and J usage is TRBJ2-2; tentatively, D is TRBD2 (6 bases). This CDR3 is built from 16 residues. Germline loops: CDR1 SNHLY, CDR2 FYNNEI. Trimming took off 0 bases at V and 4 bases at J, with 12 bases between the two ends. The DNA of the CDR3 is TGTGCCAGCAGTGAAGCCAGGAGGGATGGCACCGGGGAGCTGTTTTTT. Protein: CASSEARRDGTGELFF.

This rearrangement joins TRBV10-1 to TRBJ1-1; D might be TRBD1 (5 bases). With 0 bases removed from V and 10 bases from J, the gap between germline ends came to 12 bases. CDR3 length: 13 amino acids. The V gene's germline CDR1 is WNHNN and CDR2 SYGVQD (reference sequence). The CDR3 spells CASSESKGRLAFF. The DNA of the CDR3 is TGCGCCAGCAGTGAGTCGAAGGGGCGGCTAGCTTTCTTT.

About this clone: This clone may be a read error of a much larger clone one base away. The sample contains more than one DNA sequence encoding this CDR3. The CDR3, as DNA: TGTGCCAGCAGCTTAGTCGGATACGAGCAGTACTTC. Translated: CASSLVGYEQYF. The chain has TRBV7-9 and TRBJ2-7, with no clear D. Germline assignment: CDR1 SEHNR and CDR2 FQNEAQ (reference sequence). The CDR3 loop spans 12 amino acids. The ends were cut back, 1 base at V and 4 bases at J, with 5 bases in the middle.

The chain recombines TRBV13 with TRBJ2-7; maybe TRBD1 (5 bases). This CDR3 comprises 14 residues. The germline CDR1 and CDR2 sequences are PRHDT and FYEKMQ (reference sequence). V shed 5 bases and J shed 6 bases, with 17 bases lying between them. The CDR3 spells CASSPPPTGPEQYF. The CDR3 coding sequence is TGTGCCAGCAGCCCACCCCCTACAGGACCCGAGCAGTACTTC.

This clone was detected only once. The CDR3 loop is CAGRTDSPEQYF. In DNA form, the CDR3 reads TGTGCCGGCCGAACGGACAGTCCCGAGCAGTACTTC. The J gene is TRBJ2-7, the V gene TRBV30, with D possibly matching TRBD1 (6 bases). V was pared by 8 bases and J by 6 bases, with 17 bases between. CDR3 length equals 12 residues. The germline V gene has CDR1 GTSNPN and CDR2 SVGIG (reference sequence). Full variable domain (rest looked up from reference TRBV30 and TRBJ2-7): SQTIHQWPATLVQPVGSPLSLECTVEGTSNPNLYWYRQAAGRGLQLLFYSVGIGQISSEVPQNLSASRPQDRQFILSSKKLLLSDSGFYLCAGRTDSPEQYFGPGTRLTVT.

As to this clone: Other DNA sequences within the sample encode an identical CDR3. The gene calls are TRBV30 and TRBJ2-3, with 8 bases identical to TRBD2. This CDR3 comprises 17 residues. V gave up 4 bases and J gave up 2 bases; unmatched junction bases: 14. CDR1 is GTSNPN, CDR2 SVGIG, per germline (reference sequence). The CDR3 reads CAWTGLAGGPHTDTQYF. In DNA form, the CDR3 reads TGTGCCTGGACGGGACTGGCGGGAGGCCCTCACACAGATACGCAGTATTTT.

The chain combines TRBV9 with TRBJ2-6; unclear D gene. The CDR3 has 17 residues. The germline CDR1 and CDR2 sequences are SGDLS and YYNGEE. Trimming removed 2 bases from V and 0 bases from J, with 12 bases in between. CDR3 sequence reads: CASSVSPTRSGANVLTF. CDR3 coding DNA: TGTGCCAGCAGCGTCTCCCCGACCCGCTCTGGGGCCAACGTCCTGACTTTC.

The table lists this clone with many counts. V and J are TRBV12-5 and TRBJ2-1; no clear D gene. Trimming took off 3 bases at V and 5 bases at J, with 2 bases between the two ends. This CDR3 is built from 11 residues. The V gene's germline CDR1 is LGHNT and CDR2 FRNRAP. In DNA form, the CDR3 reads TGTGCTAGTGGTTTTAACAATGAGCAGTTCTTC. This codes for CASGFNNEQFF.

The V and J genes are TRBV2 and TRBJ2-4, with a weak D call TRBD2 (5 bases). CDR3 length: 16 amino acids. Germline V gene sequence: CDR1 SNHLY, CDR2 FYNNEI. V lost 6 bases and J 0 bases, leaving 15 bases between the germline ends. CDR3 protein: CASSPTIDEAKNIQYF. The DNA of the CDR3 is TGTGCCAGCAGCCCGACTATCGACGAAGCCAAAAACATTCAGTACTTC. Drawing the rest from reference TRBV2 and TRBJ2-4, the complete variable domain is EPEVTQTPSHQVTQMGQEVILRCVPISNHLYFYWYRQILGQKVEFLVSFYNNEISEKSEIFDDQFSVERPDGSNFTLKIRSTKLEDSAMYFCASSPTIDEAKNIQYFGAGTRLSVL.